The text below deals with one T cell receptor beta chain. No cognate antigen has been identified for it. Base qualities were left out, and no much larger clone turns up one base away. Explained via the paper, the time point label denotes: week 5, during vaccination. Every vaccine dose consisted of 300 ug of a 20-mer mutant IDH1 peptide in Montanide, administered subcutaneously together with topical imiquimod. Newly diagnosed WHO grade 3 or 4 IDH1-mutant astrocytomas showing loss of nuclear ATRX were present in the donors. The samples were drawn from NOA16, a multicentre, single-arm, open-label phase I trial in Germany that tested a mutant IDH1 peptide vaccine in humans for the first time. Genomic DNA for TCRB sequencing was extracted from EDTA blood using the DNeasy Blood and Tissue Kit. These data originate in a study of a mutant IDH1 vaccine in newly diagnosed glioma (TCRdb year 2021). Background on the whole study: Across visits V03 through V10, patients got a total of eight vaccinations, given in weeks 1, 3, 5, 7, 11, 15, 19 and 23. In the chemotherapy-containing groups, vaccination started alongside temozolomide cycles, whereas in patients who had radiotherapy alone it started 4-6 weeks after radiotherapy. The roughly 33 treated patients were 62.5% male and around 40% female, with a mean age of roughly 40 years. Before enrollment, patients had received standard therapy of radiotherapy alone, temozolomide alone, or radiochemotherapy with temozolomide; most received the combination. Six visits were used for peripheral blood collection: V03 (baseline), V05, V07, V10, V12 and V13. For exploratory analyses, longitudinal TCRB deep sequencing was carried out in about two dozen treated patients wherever samples were available.

The CDR3 contains 17 residues, cysteine and phenylalanine counted. Left in the record is the CDR3 DNA by itself, 51 bases read in frame from the first base. The germline V gene (reference sequence) provides CDR1 LNHDA and CDR2 SQIVND. V lost 3 bases and J lost 0 bases, and the count of bases not matched to a germline gene is 8. What the research found in general, with its limitations: Vaccine-induced immune responses across multiple MHC alleles were detected in 90% to 95% of patients. Pseudoprogression appeared unrelated to alterations in the top peripheral T cell clonotypes detected by TCRB sequencing. Availability determined which PBMC samples were chosen for TCRB deep sequencing. The authors stated that sample limitations prevented analyses of patient blood samples from being reproduced.

To prepare the library, the immunoSEQ multiplex PCR assay was applied. Rearranged TCR beta chain sequences were amplified using the hsTCRB Kit according to the manufacturer's protocol. An Illumina MiSeq was used to sequence the TCRB libraries. As for the authors' bioinformatics: The proprietary platform of the kit vendor was used for demultiplexing, trimming and gene mapping. The table comes from immuneACCESS by way of TCRdb, which keeps in-frame sequences with V and J called. Part of the clones is missing from these tables; in studies checked, under half for an unresolved V gene and the rest for unknown reasons. That table is the source of V, J and clone size, and D and trimming were worked out from the DNA. Across this sample there are about 30,000 clones, with 87% seen only once. Clones ranked in the top ten supply under 4% of the sample.

The V and J segments used are TRBV19 and TRBJ1-1, with TRBD1 identical over 9 junction bases. The origin of this receptor is a woman between 35 and 50 years old with glioma. Some clones in this sample may be carry-over from other donors' samples. The specimen comprised peripheral blood mononuclear cells (PBMCs), sampled from a glioma patient whose treatment included an IDH1 peptide vaccine. The nucleotide sequence reads TGTGCCAGTAGTATCTTCACAGGGGGCGTTATGAACACTGAAGCTTTCTTT. Translated, it reads CASSIFTGGVMNTEAFF.